The T cell receptor beta chain described here comes from a study of shared clonotypes between healthy human individuals. Study at large: The cohort had two women and a few men, ages 18 to 49.

Method: immunoSEQ multiplex PCR; TCRdb's copy keeps in-frame clones and lacks some. Found here are around 200,000 clones, roughly 93% of them singletons; the top ten hold about 0.067%. Study results and caveats: All-four-donor shared clonotypes had higher generation probabilities than non-shared clonotypes did.

The ends were cut back, 3 bases at V and 0 bases at J, with 6 bases in the middle. The CDR3 spans 13 residues. In germline, CDR1 is MDHEN, CDR2 SYDVKM. As for this clone: Its specificity is not known.

Donation came from healthy HIV-negative adults that had no recent acute infections or vaccinations. CD4+ cell separation produced CD45RA+ naive and CD45RA-negative memory subsets. The chain joins TRBV28 to TRBJ2-7, with a possible D match to TRBD2 (5 bases). This clonotype was obtained from a woman aged 25 to 45 in good health. Sequenced material: naive CD4+ T cells sorted from blood. Subset noted: CD45RA+ positively selected. The CDR3 nucleotides read TGTGCCAGCAGTTTCCGGGACTCCTACGAGCAGTACTTC. Translating gives CASSFRDSYEQYF.